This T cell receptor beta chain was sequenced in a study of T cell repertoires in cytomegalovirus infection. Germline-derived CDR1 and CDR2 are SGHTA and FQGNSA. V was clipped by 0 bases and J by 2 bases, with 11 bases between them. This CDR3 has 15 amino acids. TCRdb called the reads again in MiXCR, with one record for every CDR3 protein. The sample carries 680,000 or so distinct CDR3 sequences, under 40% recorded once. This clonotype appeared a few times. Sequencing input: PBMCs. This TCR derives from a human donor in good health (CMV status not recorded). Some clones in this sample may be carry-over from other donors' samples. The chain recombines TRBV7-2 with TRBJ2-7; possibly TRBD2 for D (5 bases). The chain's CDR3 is CASSLAASSPYEQYF. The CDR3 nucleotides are TGTGCCAGCAGCTTAGCGGCTAGCTCACCCTACGAGCAGTACTTC.